The T cell receptor beta chain described here comes from a study of blood T cell repertoires in COVID-19. As for the study in general: COVID-19 samples from acute and convalescent phases originated in the United States, Italy and Spain.

Assay used: immunoSEQ multiplex PCR; TCRdb lists only in-frame clones, some missing. Among roughly 120,000 clones listed, 77% were seen once. Sequencing was carried out using peripheral blood. This clonotype originated in a human donor in a cohort sampled during active COVID-19.

CDR3 loop: CASSQRLAAHHLYEQYF. The DNA of the CDR3 is TGCGCCAGCAGTCAACGGCTAGCGGCCCACCACCTCTACGAGCAGTACTTC. J is TRBJ2-7 and V is TRBV23-1; 7 bases are a match to TRBD2. TRBV23-1 is treated as an ORF (open reading frame) with a function not yet certain. V trimming: 2 bases; J trimming: 3 bases; junction bases outside the gene matches: 13. This CDR3 has 17 residues.